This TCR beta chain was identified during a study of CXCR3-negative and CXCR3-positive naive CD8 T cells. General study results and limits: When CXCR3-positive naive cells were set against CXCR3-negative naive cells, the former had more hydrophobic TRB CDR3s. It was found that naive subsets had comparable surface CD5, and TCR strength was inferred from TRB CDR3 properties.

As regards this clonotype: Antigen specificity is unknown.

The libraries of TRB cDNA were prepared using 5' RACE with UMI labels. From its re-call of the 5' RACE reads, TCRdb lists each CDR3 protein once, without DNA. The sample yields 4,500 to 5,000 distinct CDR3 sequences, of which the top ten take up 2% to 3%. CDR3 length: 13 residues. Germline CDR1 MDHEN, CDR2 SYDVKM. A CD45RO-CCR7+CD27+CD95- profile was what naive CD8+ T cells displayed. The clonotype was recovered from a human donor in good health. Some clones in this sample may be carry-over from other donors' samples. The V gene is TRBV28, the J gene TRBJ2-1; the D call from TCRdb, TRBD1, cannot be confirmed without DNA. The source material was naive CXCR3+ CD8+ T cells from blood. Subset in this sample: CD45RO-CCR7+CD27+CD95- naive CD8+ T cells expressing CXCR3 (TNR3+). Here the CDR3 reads CAISRGTYNEQFF. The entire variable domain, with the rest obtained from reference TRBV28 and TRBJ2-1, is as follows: DVKVTQSSRYLVKRTGEKVFLECVQDMDHENMFWYRQDPGLGLRLIYFSYDVKMKEKGDIPEGYSVSREKKERFSLILESASTNQTSMYLCAISRGTYNEQFFGPGTRLTVL.